This TCR beta chain comes out of a study of T cell repertoires in cytomegalovirus infection. TCRdb recomputed calls from the reads with MiXCR, one row per CDR3 protein. Of almost 90,000 distinct CDR3 sequences in the sample, 29% were seen once. This clonotype occurred a few times. Its target is unknown. Looked up from germline, CDR1 is SGDLS and CDR2 is YYNGEE. Trimming cost V 2 bases and J 0 bases, with 23 bases left between them. There are 19 residues in the CDR3. The chain couples TRBV9 to TRBJ1-1; perhaps TRBD1 as D (5 bases). The sequences come from CD8+ T cells from cultured PBMCs, collected from culture after CMV antigen stimulation. The sequence derives from a human donor in good health (CMV status not recorded). Some clones in this sample may be carry-over from other donors' samples. CDR3 nucleotide sequence: TGTGCCAGCAGCGTCCTAGATCCGGGCCTCGGAGGGGTGAACACTGAAGCTTTCTTT. Amino acids: CASSVLDPGLGGVNTEAFF.